This T cell receptor beta chain came from a study of blood T cell repertoires in COVID-19. Sequencing was performed with immunoSEQ multiplex PCR; in TCRdb, only in-frame clones are kept and a portion is missing. The sample holds hundreds of thousands of clones, around 87% seen once. Trimming cost V 1 base and J 4 bases; bases outside gene matches: 4. The CDR3 runs 15 residues. The germline CDR1 and CDR2 sequences are MNHEY and SVGAGI. J is TRBJ2-5 and V is TRBV6-5; 9 nucleotides line up with TRBD2. Material: peripheral blood. This sequence was found in a man in his 60s who had recovered from COVID-19. The CDR3 DNA reads TGTGCCAGCAGTTACTTAGCTAGCGGGGCAGAGACCCAGTACTTC. The encoded protein is CASSYLASGAETQYF.